This T cell receptor (beta chain) is drawn from a study of blood T cell repertoires in COVID-19. Across the whole study: PBMCs, B-cell-depleted T cells, or T cells were the source of the cDNA or gDNA that made up the material.

Source study methods: It was from reference gene primer amplification that nucleated cell counts were estimated. Clones were sequenced by immunoSEQ multiplex PCR, and TCRdb holds only the in-frame ones, with some missing. V, J and clone size were drawn from that table, and D and trimming were deduced from the DNA. The table records tens of thousands of clones, approximately 90% of them present only once. There are 15 residues in the CDR3. CDR1 MDHEN and CDR2 SYDVKM come from the germline V gene. Losses at the gene ends were 6 bases for V and 3 bases for J; bases not matched to a gene: 6. The TCR comes from a woman aged 80 or over with active COVID-19. Input material: peripheral blood. The chain has TRBV28 and TRBJ1-5; the match to TRBD1 covers 9 bases. CDR3 DNA: TGTGCCAGCAGAACGACAGGGGGGAACAATCAGCCCCAGCATTTT. It encodes CASRTTGGNNQPQHF. Based on the CDR3 plus reference TRBV28 and TRBJ1-5, the full variable domain is DVKVTQSSRYLVKRTGEKVFLECVQDMDHENMFWYRQDPGLGLRLIYFSYDVKMKEKGDIPEGYSVSREKKERFSLILESASTNQTSMYLCASRTTGGNNQPQHFGDGTRLSIL.